This T cell receptor delta chain was sequenced in a study of Vδ1+ human thymocytes. Overall study findings and caveats: Bulk data may be misread because of unexpected Vdelta2 sequences. Thymic delta-chain repertoires held roughly 18% Vdelta2 sequences and few Vdelta3, despite high sort purity. Thymic TRG and TRD repertoires appeared highly polyclonal. TRD repertoires were essentially private, unlike widely shared TRG clonotypes.

V was pared by 2 bases and J by 0 bases, with 22 bases between. The CDR3 covers 19 residues. From germline, CDR1 is TSWWSYY and CDR2 QGS. After alphabeta T cell depletion, CD3+ Vdelta1+ Vdelta2- thymocytes were sorted. The template was reverse-transcribed extracted RNA. The CDR3 regions were amplified by multiplex PCR from V-gene primers to a constant-region primer. TCRdb reprocessed the multiplex PCR reads using CATT. This table holds more than 50,000 delta-chain clones, around 15% found once. This clone was detected only a few times. Its target is unknown. V is TRDV1 and J is TRDJ1; D gene unclear. The clonotype was recovered from a girl less than two years old who had congenital heart surgery. Input material: Vdelta1+ gamma-delta thymocytes from the thymus. Subset meaning: FACS-sorted CD3+ TCRalphabeta- TCRVdelta1+ TCRVdelta2- thymocytes. CDR3 DNA sequence: TGTGCTCTTGGGGAAATTTCTCATGAAGTGGTCGCGTACACCGATAAACTCATCTTT. It is translated as CALGEISHEVVAYTDKLIF.